The rows below give T cell receptor beta chains drawn from one sample of a study of beta chain features in type 1 diabetes. Assay used: immunoSEQ multiplex PCR; TCRdb lists only in-frame clones, some missing. The sample holds a few hundred thousand clones, around 12% seen once. Sequencing was carried out using naive CD4+ T cells from blood. These TCRs come from a man aged 18 to 35 in good health. Both conserved end residues are part of each CDR3. D genes are given only for firm matches.

v_gene	j_gene	d_gene	CDR3aa
TRBV5-1	TRBJ2-7	TRBD2	CASSTIASGSYEQYF
TRBV30	TRBJ2-1	TRBD1	CAWGDRDEQFF
TRBV7-6	TRBJ1-2	.	CASSLDPGSPYGYTF
TRBV28	TRBJ2-2	.	CASQETGNTGELFF
TRBV18	TRBJ2-1	TRBD2	CASSPWTSGGNYNEQFF
TRBV6-6	TRBJ2-1	.	CASRYESDEQFF
TRBV28	TRBJ2-2	TRBD2	CASSSSGLAGVGELFF
TRBV5-4	TRBJ1-1	.	CASSLPDRSNTEAFF
TRBV5-1	TRBJ1-2	.	CASSLVPGTSNYGYTF
TRBV6-5	TRBJ2-7	.	CASSSQGYEQYF
TRBV7-2	TRBJ2-1	TRBD1	CASGKQGADEQFF
TRBV6-5	TRBJ1-1	.	CASGEGTEAFF
TRBV7-2	TRBJ2-3	TRBD2	CASSSRGGGEGTDTQYF
TRBV7-9	TRBJ1-5	TRBD1	CASNQGGLGQPEHF
TRBV30	TRBJ1-2	.	CAWEQYYNYGYTF
TRBV7-2	TRBJ1-4	.	CASSLGVVTGGEKLFF
TRBV6-5	TRBJ1-2	.	CASSASRDGYTF
TRBV5-1	TRBJ2-3	.	CASTLGGLTDTQYF
TRBV5-6	TRBJ2-3	.	CASSLGRVTDTQYF
TRBV9	TRBJ2-3	.	CASSVGGGFTDTQYF
TRBV7-8	TRBJ1-2	TRBD1	CASSPQGVEGYTF
TRBV10-3	TRBJ2-5	.	CAISEARRETQYF
TRBV6-6	TRBJ2-5	TRBD1	CASCRDRQETQYF
TRBV7-9	TRBJ1-5	.	CASSLMGAGSNQPQHF
TRBV9	TRBJ2-2	TRBD2	CASSVSGANTGELFF
TRBV27	TRBJ2-7	.	CASSPGRLGPARGEQYF
TRBV5-4	TRBJ1-1	.	CASSLDGSTRRTEAFF
TRBV7-7	TRBJ2-5	.	CASSRQPQETQYF
TRBV7-2	TRBJ2-3	.	CASSLGAEHTQYF
TRBV28	TRBJ2-7	.	CASSPRLDEQYF
TRBV7-2	TRBJ1-3	.	CASSLAGSGNTIYF
TRBV30	TRBJ2-1	.	CAGRAGAHRNNEQFF
TRBV30	TRBJ1-2	TRBD1	CAWSPDRGDYGYTF
TRBV30	TRBJ2-3	.	CAWNEGTDTQYF
TRBV19	TRBJ2-6	TRBD1	CASSTTGAGANVLTF
TRBV7-2	TRBJ2-2	.	CASSRVSYTGELFF
TRBV28	TRBJ2-3	TRBD2	CASSFPGTSGYTDTQYF
TRBV28	TRBJ2-1	TRBD2	CASNQLAGGRNEQFF
TRBV19	TRBJ2-1	TRBD1	CASSINRGSYNEQFF
TRBV5-1	TRBJ2-5	TRBD1	CASSLARGRETQYF
TRBV4-1	TRBJ2-7	TRBD1	CASSQPGQRSPYEQYF
TRBV6-5	TRBJ2-5	.	CASSHRDGARETQYF
TRBV7-2	TRBJ2-7	.	CASSLVGGTAYYEQYF
TRBV9	TRBJ2-7	TRBD1	CASSPQGASYEQYF
TRBV15	TRBJ2-2	.	CATSRAQGTGELFF
TRBV18	TRBJ2-1	TRBD2	CASSTSGGHNEQFF
TRBV11-1	TRBJ2-7	TRBD1	CASSSHGTGVYYEQYF
TRBV28	TRBJ1-2	TRBD1	CASSPPLQGAAGYTF